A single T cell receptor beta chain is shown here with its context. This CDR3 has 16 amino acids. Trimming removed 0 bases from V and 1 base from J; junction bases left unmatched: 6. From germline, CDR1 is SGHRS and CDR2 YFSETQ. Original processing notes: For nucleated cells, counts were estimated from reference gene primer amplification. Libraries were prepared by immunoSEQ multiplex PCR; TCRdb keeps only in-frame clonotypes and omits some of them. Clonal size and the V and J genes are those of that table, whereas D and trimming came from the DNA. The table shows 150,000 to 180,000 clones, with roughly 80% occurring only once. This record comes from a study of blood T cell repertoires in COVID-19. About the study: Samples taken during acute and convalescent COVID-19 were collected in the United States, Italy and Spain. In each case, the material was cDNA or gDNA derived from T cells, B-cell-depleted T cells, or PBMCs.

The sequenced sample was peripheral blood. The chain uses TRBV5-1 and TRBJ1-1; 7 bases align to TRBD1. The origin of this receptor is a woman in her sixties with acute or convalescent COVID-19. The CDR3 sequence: CASSLAPGQQNTEAFF. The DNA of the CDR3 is TGCGCCAGCAGCTTGGCCCCGGGACAGCAGAACACTGAAGCTTTCTTT.